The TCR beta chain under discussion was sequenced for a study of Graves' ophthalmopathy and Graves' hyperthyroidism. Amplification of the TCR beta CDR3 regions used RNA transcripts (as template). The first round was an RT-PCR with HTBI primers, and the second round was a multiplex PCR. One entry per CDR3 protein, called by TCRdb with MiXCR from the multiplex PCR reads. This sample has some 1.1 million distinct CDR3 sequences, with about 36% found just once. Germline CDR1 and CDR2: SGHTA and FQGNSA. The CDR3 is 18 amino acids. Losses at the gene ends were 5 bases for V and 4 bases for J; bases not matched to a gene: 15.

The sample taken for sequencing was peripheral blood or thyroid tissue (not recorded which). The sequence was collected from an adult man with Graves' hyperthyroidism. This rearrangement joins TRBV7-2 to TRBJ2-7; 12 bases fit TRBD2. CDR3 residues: CASSPEGPLAGGPYEQYF. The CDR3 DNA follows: TGTGCCAGCAGCCCGGAGGGCCCTCTAGCGGGAGGGCCTTACGAGCAGTACTTC.